The clone carrying this TCR beta chain came up many times. Its cognate antigen is unknown. The sample belongs to a study of T cell repertoires in cytomegalovirus infection. V was clipped by 6 bases and J by 5 bases; unmatched bases: 7. Germline V gives CDR1 SGHTA, CDR2 FQGTGA. CDR3 length equals 14 residues. One entry per CDR3 protein results from TCRdb running MiXCR on the reads. The sample lists about 890,000 distinct CDR3 sequences; approximately 30% were seen once. The input for sequencing was cultured CD8+ T cells from PBMCs, taken from culture after CMV antigen stimulation. The chain carries TRBV7-3 and TRBJ2-7; 10 bases agree with TRBD1. The receptor's source is a human donor in good health (CMV status not recorded). Some clones in this sample may be carry-over from other donors' samples. CDR3 bases: TGTGCCAGCAGAGACAGGGGGCTTAGGGACGAGCAGTACGTC. It yields the protein CASRDRGLRDEQYV.